This T cell receptor beta chain was observed in a study of identical twins. The table lists this clonotype with a few counts. The antigen is undetermined. After template switching added a universal primer site, the resulting cDNA carried unique molecular identifiers. Via MiXCR, TCRdb re-called the 5' RACE reads, giving one row per CDR3 protein. The sample consists of 1.5 million or so distinct CDR3 sequences, less than 40% of them appearing once. The CDR3 runs 15 residues. Looked up from germline, CDR1 is SGHDT and CDR2 is YYEEEE. J gave up 4 bases and V 2 bases, and 8 bases lay outside the gene matches. Overall study results and limits: Interpretation of the results relied on cross-sectional statistical analysis and not on following the same donors. Fewer insertions were carried by abundant cord blood beta clonotypes, but none was seen in memory repertoires.

The J gene is TRBJ1-2, the V gene TRBV5-6; 7 bases fit TRBD1. Input material: cord blood. The clonotype comes from a newborn girl in good health. The CDR3 sequence is CASSLTDRAVYGYTF. CDR3 coding DNA: TGTGCCAGCAGCTTAACCGACAGGGCCGTCTATGGCTACACCTTC.